This is a list of T cell receptor beta chains from one sample in a study of blood T cell repertoires in COVID-19. Method: immunoSEQ multiplex PCR; TCRdb's copy keeps in-frame clones and lacks some. The sample lists some 320,000 clones, 85% to 90% occurring once. The material sequenced was peripheral blood. Receptors originate from a woman in her 30s with COVID-19, enrolled during active disease. Each CDR3 is given with its conserved first and last residue. The D gene is left open where the match is weak. For some rows the clone size is stated as once, few or many, or as a class when expanded; others skip it.

>TRBD2|18|TRBJ2-3|-|TRBV4-1
CASSHDARLAGGKDTQYF
TGCGCCAGCAGCCACGACGCCCGACTAGCGGGGGGGAAAGATACGCAGTATTTT
>TRBD1|15|TRBJ1-1|-|TRBV5-1
CASREGQNMNTEAFF
TGCGCCAGCAGAGAGGGACAGAACATGAACACTGAAGCTTTCTTT
>-|15|TRBJ2-1|-|TRBV5-3
CARSLNGRTYNEQFF
TGTGCCAGAAGCTTAAACGGGAGAACCTACAATGAGCAGTTCTTC
>-|16|TRBJ1-5|-|TRBV6-5
CASSYSMDARGGPQHF
TGTGCCAGCAGTTACTCAATGGACGCCCGAGGGGGGCCCCAGCATTTT
>-|15|TRBJ2-5|-|TRBV7-9
CASSFVGGVIETQYF
TGTGCCAGCAGCTTCGTGGGGGGTGTAATAGAGACCCAGTACTTC
>-|12|TRBJ1-5|-|TRBV4-2
CASSQDGLSQHF
TGTGCCAGCAGCCAAGATGGCCTGTCCCAGCATTTT
>TRBD1|14|TRBJ2-7|-|TRBV5-1
CASSPGGTPYEQYF
TGCGCCAGCAGCCCAGGGGGTACGCCCTACGAGCAGTACTTC
>TRBD1|17|TRBJ1-2|-|TRBV5-1
CASSVTGTGYRDYGYTF
TGCGCCAGCAGCGTAACCGGGACAGGGTACCGGGACTATGGCTACACCTTC
>-|16|TRBJ2-4|-|TRBV18
CASSPSRAVGVNIQYF
TGTGCCAGCTCACCATCTAGGGCAGTAGGGGTAAACATTCAGTACTTC
>-|14|TRBJ2-7|once|TRBV6-5
CASSFNDRTNEQYF
TGTGCCAGCAGCTTCAATGACAGGACCAACGAGCAGTACTTC
>TRBD2|14|TRBJ2-7|few|TRBV11-2
CASSWTSGDHEQYF
TGTGCCAGCAGTTGGACTAGCGGGGACCACGAGCAGTACTTC
>-|13|TRBJ1-4|-|TRBV10-1
CASSARVNEKLFF
TGCGCCAGCAGTGCCAGGGTAAATGAAAAACTGTTTTTT
>TRBD1|16|TRBJ2-2|-|TRBV5-1
CASSSTGGSWGGELFF
TGCGCCAGCAGCTCTACAGGGGGCTCGTGGGGCGGGGAGCTGTTTTTT
>TRBD1|18|TRBJ1-4|-|TRBV14
CASSRRHRGSATNEKLFF
TGTGCCAGCAGCCGACGCCACAGGGGATCTGCAACTAATGAAAAACTGTTTTTT
>TRBD2|16|TRBJ2-2|once|TRBV24-1
CATSDSAGGDTGELFF
TGTGCCACCAGTGATTCCGCGGGGGGGGACACCGGGGAGCTGTTTTTT
>-|14|TRBJ1-3|-|TRBV11-2
CASSPDSSGNTIYF
TGTGCCAGCAGTCCAGACAGTTCTGGAAACACCATATATTTT
>-|14|TRBJ2-7|-|TRBV5-4
CASSIPHYPYEQYF
TGTGCCAGCAGCATCCCCCACTACCCCTACGAGCAGTACTTC
>-|11|TRBJ1-1|-|TRBV12-3/TRBV12-4
CASGGGSEAFF
TGTGCCAGCGGAGGTGGATCTGAAGCTTTCTTT
>-|16|TRBJ1-2|-|TRBV2
CASSLDSSALYYGYTF
TGTGCCAGCAGTCTGGACAGCTCCGCTCTATACTATGGCTACACCTTC
>TRBD1|14|TRBJ2-2|-|TRBV27
CASSLDRAVGELFF
TGTGCCAGCAGTCTCGACAGGGCGGTAGGGGAGCTGTTTTTT
>-|12|TRBJ2-2|-|TRBV19
CASSYGGGELFF
TGTGCCAGTAGTTACGGGGGCGGGGAGCTGTTTTTT
>-|16|TRBJ2-7|-|TRBV3-1/TRBV3-2
CASSQDAGGQLYEQYF
TGTGCCAGCAGCCAAGACGCGGGGGGACAGCTCTACGAGCAGTACTTC
>TRBD1|16|TRBJ1-6|-|TRBV5-6
CASSSSRQGINSPLHF
TGTGCCAGCAGCTCGTCTAGACAGGGGATTAATTCACCCCTCCACTTT
>-|14|TRBJ1-1|-|TRBV5-6
CASSPGPGETEAFF
TGTGCCAGCAGTCCGGGCCCAGGGGAGACTGAAGCTTTCTTT
>TRBD1|13|TRBJ2-7|-|TRBV5-5
CGSAQGVSYEQYF
TGTGGTTCTGCTCAGGGGGTCTCCTACGAGCAGTACTTC
>-|11|TRBJ2-7|-|TRBV10-3
CAIGSTYEQYF
TGTGCCATTGGTTCTACCTACGAGCAGTACTTC
>-|14|TRBJ1-1|-|TRBV5-5
CASNPPSERTEAFF
TGTGCCAGCAACCCCCCATCAGAGAGGACTGAAGCTTTCTTT
>-|12|TRBJ2-1|-|TRBV27
CASSLPSDEQFF
TGTGCCAGCAGTTTGCCTAGCGATGAGCAGTTCTTC
>TRBD1|12|TRBJ2-7|-|TRBV29-1
CSVVGQLYEQYF
TGCAGCGTTGTGGGACAGCTATACGAGCAGTACTTC
>TRBD1|14|TRBJ1-1|-|TRBV28
CASSLQGANTEAFF
TGTGCCAGCAGCCTACAGGGGGCGAACACTGAAGCTTTCTTT
>-|16|TRBJ1-3|-|TRBV5-4
CASSLDRHHSGNTIYF
TGTGCCAGCAGCTTAGACAGGCATCATTCTGGAAACACCATATATTTT
>-|16|TRBJ2-2|-|TRBV15
CATSRVQGGFTGELFF
TGTGCCACCAGCAGAGTTCAGGGGGGTTTCACCGGGGAGCTGTTTTTT
>-|14|TRBJ2-1|-|TRBV3-1/TRBV3-2
CASSHRGGINEQFF
TGTGCCAGCAGCCACAGGGGAGGGATCAATGAGCAGTTCTTC
>-|15|TRBJ2-1|-|TRBV5-3
CARTWGDSFYNEQFF
TGTGCCAGAACCTGGGGGGACTCCTTTTACAATGAGCAGTTCTTC
>TRBD2|14|TRBJ2-3|-|TRBV5-1
CASSPGTSADTQYF
TGCGCCAGCAGCCCCGGGACTAGCGCAGATACGCAGTATTTT
>-|13|TRBJ1-2|-|TRBV28
CASSQDSLYGYTF
TGTGCCAGCAGTCAGGACAGCCTCTATGGCTACACCTTC